Listed here are 15 T cell receptor beta chains from one sample, sequenced in a study of cytomegalovirus exposure and HLA in healthy donors. Profiling relied on immunoSEQ multiplex PCR, and the TCRdb table lists in-frame clones only, not all of them. In the table there are approximately 150,000 clones, around 87% of which are singletons. The sequencing sample was made of PBMCs. The receptor source for this set is a man aged 18 to 35 in good health and CMV-seropositive.

The genes are TRBV6-6 and TRBJ1-4; 7 positions match TRBD1. The CDR3 totals 16 residues. V shed 2 bases and J 8 bases; nucleotides not matched to a gene: 11. Looked up from germline, CDR1 is MNHNY and CDR2 is SVGAGI (reference sequence). The CDR3 DNA reads as TGTGCCAGCAGTTACAGCCTACAGGGGATGAACGAAAAACTGTTTTTT. This gives the protein CASSYSLQGMNEKLFF.

The chain joins TRBV6-5 to TRBJ1-2; 11 positions match TRBD1. The CDR3 has 14 amino acids. Germline CDR1 MNHEY, CDR2 SVGAGI. Unmatched junction bases numbered 1, after V lost 2 bases and J lost 5 bases. CDR3 sequence (DNA): TGTGCCAGCAGTTACGGGACAGGGGGTTATGGCTACACCTTC. It encodes CASSYGTGGYGYTF.

The chain combines TRBV30 with TRBJ1-6, with D possibly being TRBD1 (5 bases). Germline loops: CDR1 GTSNPN, CDR2 SVGIG (reference sequence). V lost 3 bases, J lost 5 bases, and 11 bases lay in between. The CDR3 is 14 amino acids. CDR3 DNA: TGTGCCTGGAGGGTGGGGCAGAATAATTCACCCCTCCACTTT. This gives the protein CAWRVGQNNSPLHF.

The gene calls are TRBV9 and TRBJ2-1; 7 positions agree with TRBD2. Germline loops: CDR1 SGDLS, CDR2 YYNGEE. V shed 2 bases and J 0 bases; nucleotides not matched to a gene: 2. CDR3 length: 15 amino acids. The CDR3 DNA reads as TGTGCCAGCAGCGTCAGCGGGGTCTCCTACAATGAGCAGTTCTTC. This translates into CASSVSGVSYNEQFF.

This chain links TRBV7-3 with TRBJ2-2; D uncertain. Germline-derived CDR1 and CDR2 are SGHTA and FQGTGA. The CDR3 sequence is 14 residues long. Trimming removed 5 bases at V and 4 bases at J, with 11 bases between. The CDR3 region is CASSLESATGELFF. DNA for the CDR3: TGTGCCAGCAGCCTCGAGAGTGCCACCGGGGAGCTGTTTTTT. The whole variable domain, filled in from reference TRBV7-3 and TRBJ2-2, reads GAGVSQTPSNKVTEKGKYVELRCDPISGHTALYWYRQSLGQGPEFLIYFQGTGAADDSGLPNDRFFAVRPEGSVSTLKIQRTERGDSAVYLCASSLESATGELFFGEGSRLTVL.

This chain joins TRBV5-1 and TRBJ2-7; 7 bases line up with TRBD2. Per germline, CDR1 SGHRS and CDR2 YFSETQ. The V segment lost 1 base and the J segment 2 bases; nucleotides outside the gene matches: 6. The CDR3 extends over 15 amino acids. The CDR3 nucleotides read TGCGCCAGCAGCTTGCAAGGGAGGGCGGCCTACGAGCAGTACTTC. Encoded protein: CASSLQGRAAYEQYF. Drawing the rest from reference TRBV5-1 and TRBJ2-7, the complete variable domain is KAGVTQTPRYLIKTRGQQVTLSCSPISGHRSVSWYQQTPGQGLQFLFEYFSETQRNKGNFPGRFSGRQFSNSRSEMNVSTLELGDSALYLCASSLQGRAAYEQYFGPGTRLTVT.

V gene TRBV5-4 combines with J gene TRBJ2-2, with D tentatively TRBD1 (6 bases). This CDR3 is 14 amino acids long. With 7 bases removed from V and 0 bases from J, the gap between germline ends came to 10 bases. The V gene's germline CDR1 is SGHNT and CDR2 YYREEE (reference sequence). This chain's CDR3 is CASSRDTNTGELFF. Here the CDR3 DNA reads TGTGCCAGCTCCCGGGACACGAACACCGGGGAGCTGTTTTTT.

The CDR3 sequence is CASSLASGRATDTQYF. Here the CDR3 DNA reads TGCGCCAGCAGCTTGGCTAGCGGGAGGGCCACAGATACGCAGTATTTT. The rearrangement uses TRBV5-1 and TRBJ2-3, with TRBD2 matching 12 bases. The CDR3 has 16 residues. The V and J ends lost 0 bases and 2 bases, in that order; junction bases with no gene match: 1. Germline loops: CDR1 SGHRS, CDR2 YFSETQ.

V is TRBV6-5 and J is TRBJ1-1, with unresolved D. This CDR3 has 12 amino acids. V lost 3 bases and J lost 8, with 10 bases in between. Germline values: CDR1 MNHEY, CDR2 SVGAGI. CDR3 protein: CASSYQGSEAFF. The CDR3 region has the DNA TGTGCCAGCAGTTATCAAGGGAGCGAAGCTTTCTTT.

This chain connects TRBV6-6 to TRBJ1-3; TRBD1 might be the D (6 bases). CDR3 size: 14 residues. Trimming removed 6 bases at V and 2 bases at J, with 11 bases between. Germline V CDR1 and CDR2: MNHNY, SVGAGI (reference sequence). The CDR3 loop is CASRGPGAGNTIYF. CDR3 DNA sequence: TGTGCCAGCAGGGGGCCAGGGGCTGGAAACACCATATATTTT.

This rearrangement joins TRBV2 to TRBJ1-1, with a tentative D call TRBD1 (5 bases). The germline V and J ends were trimmed by 4 bases and 4 bases, with 13 bases remaining between them. Looked up from germline, CDR1 is SNHLY and CDR2 is FYNNEI. This CDR3 region has 14 residues. The CDR3 here is CASSGSAGGTEAFF. CDR3 DNA: TGTGCCAGCAGTGGATCGGCCGGGGGCACTGAAGCTTTCTTT.

This clone was seen just once. V gene TRBV19 combines with J gene TRBJ1-4; 9 bases agree with TRBD1. The germline gives CDR1 LNHDA, CDR2 SQIVND (reference sequence). Trimming at V came to 1 base and at J to 8 bases, leaving 5 bases not matched to a gene. CDR3 length equals 15 residues. CDR3 sequence reads: CASSIAGQGREKLFF. CDR3 nucleotides: TGTGCCAGTAGTATAGCCGGACAGGGGAGGGAAAAACTGTTTTTT.

V and J are TRBV6-6 and TRBJ1-1, with 8 bases matching TRBD1. The CDR3 totals 13 residues. CDR1 is MNHNY, CDR2 SVGAGI, per germline (reference sequence). Unmatched junction bases numbered 2, after V lost 7 bases and J lost 1 base. In DNA form, the CDR3 reads TGTGCCAGCACCGGACAGGGGAACACTGAAGCTTTCTTT. Amino acid sequence: CASTGQGNTEAFF.

The chain combines TRBV28 with TRBJ2-7; D is unclear. The CDR3 has 13 amino acids. Trimming cost V 5 bases and J 5 bases, with 13 bases left between them. CDR1 and CDR2 (germline): MDHEN, SYDVKM. CDR3 region: CASSDHKENEQYF. The CDR3 nucleotides are TGTGCCAGCAGTGACCATAAGGAGAACGAGCAGTACTTC.

The chain uses TRBV18 and TRBJ2-7, with 9 bases matching TRBD1. The germline V gene encodes CDR1 KGHSH and CDR2 LQKENI. This CDR3 comprises 15 residues. The V gene end was trimmed by 6 bases and the J gene end by 7 bases; junction bases not matched to a gene: 13. The CDR3 bases are TGTGCCAGCTCGTTTGGTCCGGGACAGGGTGCGGAGCAGTACTTC. It specifies CASSFGPGQGAEQYF.